This entry features one TCR beta chain sequence. Its cognate antigen is unknown. Replicate PCRs run on sorted subsets employed approximately 180 ng DNA, some 33,000 T cell genomes. Using immunoSEQ multiplex PCR, the repertoire was profiled, and TCRdb retains in-frame clones only, with some absent. The sample shows about 2.4 million clones, 90% to 95% of them seen only once. Germline-derived CDR1 and CDR2 are SGHNT and YENEEA. V shed 5 bases and J shed 9 bases, with 20 bases lying between them. There are 15 residues in the CDR3. The data derive from a study of shared clonotypes between healthy human individuals. Study-wide findings and caveats: The small donor group covered limited genetic and exposure diversity. The naive CD4 repertoires of a handful of donors were compared, and 5% to 6.5% of clonotypes were shared. Incompleteness in sorted-subset sequencing, despite large depth, was shown by rarefaction.

This clonotype originated in a man aged 18 to 29 in good health. Some clones in this sample may be carry-over from other donors' samples. Sequenced material: naive CD4+ T cells from PBMCs. Subset meaning: CD45RA+ positively selected. V is TRBV11-3 and J is TRBJ2-1, with TRBD1 as a possible D gene (5 bases). The CDR3 spells CASSPWVSTGAEQFF. The DNA for the CDR3 is TGTGCCAGCAGCCCCTGGGTGTCAACTGGGGCTGAGCAGTTCTTC.